What follows describes a single T cell receptor (beta chain). The target of this receptor is not known. Per-base qualities were not stored, and no clone one base away is much larger. For sequencing of the TCRbeta CDR3 region, genomic DNA was extracted from the sorted cells. The immunoSEQ Assay was used to sequence the TCRbeta CDR3 regions. Drawn from immuneACCESS, this table holds only the in-frame rearrangements with V and J called that TCRdb kept. Clones are partly lost; checked studies trace under half to an unresolved V gene and leave the rest unexplained. This sample holds approximately 76,000 clones; about nine tenths were observed only once. Approximately 0.8% of the sample goes to the ten largest clones. This entry is derived from a study of OX40 agonist ivuxolimab in advanced cancers. In the study overall: Ivuxolimab, which targeted the costimulatory receptor OX40 (CD134), was an agonistic, fully human IgG2 monoclonal antibody. Prior anti-PD-1, anti-PD-L1 or anti-CTLA-4 therapy was permitted, and about two fifths of dose-escalation patients had received checkpoint inhibitors. The dose-escalation cohort was about 83% male with a mean age of about 65 years, ranging from about 20 to 80. The purpose of peripheral TCRbeta sequencing was to test whether ivuxolimab changed TCR sequence diversity and led to clonal T-cell expansion. Partial responses occurred in three dose-escalation patients, of whom one had hepatocellular carcinoma and two had cutaneous melanoma. Of the 52 patients in dose escalation, 19 had hepatocellular carcinoma, about 15 had melanoma, 9 had renal cell carcinoma and 9 had head and neck cancer. Intravenous ivuxolimab was administered to patients every 2 weeks at six dose levels: 0.01, 0.1, 0.3, 1.5, 3 and 10 mg/kg. The monotherapy dose-escalation portion (N ≈ 52 patients) of the phase I ivuxolimab trial is reported in the paper.

The trial excluded patients who had a history of autoimmune disease or who were on systemic immunosuppression. In every dose cohort, peripheral blood was drawn for TCR sequencing at baseline, cycle 4 day 1, and cycle 7 day 1. Samples were obtained from an open-label, multicenter, first-in-human phase I dose-escalation trial of ivuxolimab. The trial enrolled adults with locally advanced or metastatic head and neck squamous cell, hepatocellular, melanoma or renal cell carcinoma. Before TCR sequencing, CD4+ and CD8+ T cells were separately sorted from peripheral blood. The CDR3 measures 15 amino acids from cysteine to phenylalanine. The sequence is cut down to CDR3 DNA, 45 bases in frame from base 1. V ends up 3 bases short and J 8 bases short, with an unmatched junction base count of 8. The germline V gene (reference sequence) provides CDR1 LNHDA and CDR2 SQIVND. What the authors observed across the whole study: The antigen specificity of the peripheral T cells that underwent clonal expansion was not determined. At doses of 0.1 to 3.0 mg/kg, clonal expansion of both CD4+ and CD8+ blood T cells was observed from baseline to week 6. Low levels of normalized T-cell clonal expansion were also seen in some patients who did not respond. Partial responders in the 0.1-3.0 mg/kg groups had among the lowest normalized peripheral clonal expansion, especially among CD8+ T cells. After ivuxolimab, more expanded clones were found on average in CD8+ T cells than in CD4+ T cells.

Sequenced material: CD4+ or CD8+ T cells sorted from blood, taken in a trial of the OX40 agonist ivuxolimab. The sequence is built from TRBV19 and TRBJ2-1; TRBD1 lines up with 9 middle nucleotides. This TCR derives from an adult with an advanced solid tumor such as melanoma, head and neck, liver or kidney cancer. The DNA reads as follows: TGTGCCAGTAGTATGGCGCGGACAGGGGTCGATGAGCAGTTCTTC. It encodes CASSMARTGVDEQFF.